This is a list of T cell receptor beta chains from one sample in a study of CD8 T cell repertoires and HIV-1 epitope variants. The protocol was immunoSEQ multiplex PCR, while the TCRdb copy is restricted to in-frame clones and leaves out a portion. The sample lists about 4,800 clones, about two thirds occurring once. The antigens these receptors bind are not known. The specimen sequenced was cultured CD8+ T cells derived from PBMCs. Receptor source: a male donor with HIV. Both conserved end residues are part of each CDR3. D genes are given only for firm matches. Size is stated for part of the rows, as once, few or many counts, or as a class when the clone is expanded.

cdr3_nt: TGTGCCAGCAGTGAAGCAGGGGAGAACACCGGGGAGCTGTTTTTT; cdr3_aa: CASSEAGENTGELFF; j_call: TRBJ2-2; d_call: -; clone_size: medium-sized; v_call: TRBV6-1
cdr3_nt: TGTGCCAGCAGTGAAAAGGGGCGGGGCCAGGAGACCCAGTACTTC; cdr3_aa: CASSEKGRGQETQYF; j_call: TRBJ2-5; d_call: -; clone_size: -; v_call: TRBV2
cdr3_nt: TGTGCCAGCAGTTTAGTCGGATACACTGAAGCTTTCTTT; cdr3_aa: CASSLVGYTEAFF; j_call: TRBJ1-1; d_call: -; clone_size: -; v_call: TRBV6-5
cdr3_nt: TGCGCCAGCAGCCAGACAGGGGGCTCTGGGGCCAACGTCCTGACTTTC; cdr3_aa: CASSQTGGSGANVLTF; j_call: TRBJ2-6; d_call: TRBD1; clone_size: few; v_call: TRBV4-3
cdr3_nt: TGTGCCAGCAGCGAAAGCGGACAGGGCGAGCAGTACTTC; cdr3_aa: CASSESGQGEQYF; j_call: TRBJ2-7; d_call: TRBD1; clone_size: once; v_call: TRBV7-8
cdr3_nt: TGTGCCAGCAGTCTTACCCAGGTCGGGGCAGGGCAGCCCCAGCATTTT; cdr3_aa: CASSLTQVGAGQPQHF; j_call: TRBJ1-5; d_call: -; clone_size: -; v_call: TRBV7-8
cdr3_nt: TGTGCCAGCAGCTCAGATGAGCAGTTCTTC; cdr3_aa: CASSSDEQFF; j_call: TRBJ2-1; d_call: -; clone_size: -; v_call: TRBV7-9
cdr3_nt: TGTGCCAGCAGCCAAACAGGGGTCAACGAGCAGTACTTC; cdr3_aa: CASSQTGVNEQYF; j_call: TRBJ2-7; d_call: TRBD1; clone_size: -; v_call: TRBV7-9
cdr3_nt: TGTGCCAGCAGCTTAGGGCCCGGGACAGGATTGAGCTCCTACGAGCAGTACTTC; cdr3_aa: CASSLGPGTGLSSYEQYF; j_call: TRBJ2-7; d_call: TRBD1; clone_size: -; v_call: TRBV7-6
cdr3_nt: TGTGCCAGCTCCAGGGCTGGGGCCAACGTCCTGACTTTC; cdr3_aa: CASSRAGANVLTF; j_call: TRBJ2-6; d_call: -; clone_size: -; v_call: TRBV18
cdr3_nt: TGTGCCAGCAGTTTAGGGGGACAGACCTATGGCCACACCTTC; cdr3_aa: CASSLGGQTYGHTF; j_call: TRBJ1-2; d_call: TRBD1; clone_size: -; v_call: TRBV27
cdr3_nt: TGTGCCAGCTATTACGGGGGGAGCACAGATACGCAGTATTTT; cdr3_aa: CASYYGGSTDTQYF; j_call: TRBJ2-3; d_call: TRBD2; clone_size: -; v_call: TRBV18
cdr3_nt: TGCAGCGTTGAGCCTCCGCAGGAGACCCAGTACTTC; cdr3_aa: CSVEPPQETQYF; j_call: TRBJ2-5; d_call: -; clone_size: -; v_call: TRBV29-1
cdr3_nt: TGCAGCGTTGCCAGGAACACTGAAGCTTTCTTT; cdr3_aa: CSVARNTEAFF; j_call: TRBJ1-1; d_call: -; clone_size: -; v_call: TRBV29-1
cdr3_nt: TGCAGCACGACTCAGGGGAGCTATGGCTACACCTTC; cdr3_aa: CSTTQGSYGYTF; j_call: TRBJ1-2; d_call: -; clone_size: -; v_call: TRBV29-1
cdr3_nt: TGTGCCAGCAGTTTATCGAGGTCAGGGGGGCATGGCTACACCTTC; cdr3_aa: CASSLSRSGGHGYTF; j_call: TRBJ1-2; d_call: TRBD1; clone_size: -; v_call: TRBV27
cdr3_nt: TGTGCCAGCAGTGAAGGAGCAGGTCCCTACGAGCAGTACTTC; cdr3_aa: CASSEGAGPYEQYF; j_call: TRBJ2-7; d_call: -; clone_size: -; v_call: TRBV6-1
cdr3_nt: TGTGCCAGCAGCTTAGCCGGGGCCACAGGGGGCATGGGTCAGCCCCAGCATTTT; cdr3_aa: CASSLAGATGGMGQPQHF; j_call: TRBJ1-5; d_call: TRBD1; clone_size: -; v_call: TRBV7-3
cdr3_nt: TGTGCCAGCAGCCCCCAGGCGATCCCGAACACTGAAGCTTTCTTT; cdr3_aa: CASSPQAIPNTEAFF; j_call: TRBJ1-1; d_call: -; clone_size: few; v_call: TRBV11-1
cdr3_nt: TGTGCCAGTAGCCGGAGCTCCTACAATGAGCAGTTCTTC; cdr3_aa: CASSRSSYNEQFF; j_call: TRBJ2-1; d_call: -; clone_size: -; v_call: TRBV19
cdr3_nt: TGCGCCAGCAGCTTCGCGGGGGGGCTCACAGATACGCAGTATTTT; cdr3_aa: CASSFAGGLTDTQYF; j_call: TRBJ2-3; d_call: TRBD2; clone_size: once; v_call: TRBV4-1
cdr3_nt: TGTGCCAGCAGCCAGGGTAATTCGGGGACTGAAGCTTTCTTT; cdr3_aa: CASSQGNSGTEAFF; j_call: TRBJ1-1; d_call: -; clone_size: few; v_call: TRBV11-3
cdr3_nt: TGTGTCAGCAGTTTACAGGGAGGAGAGACCCAGTACTTC; cdr3_aa: CVSSLQGGETQYF; j_call: TRBJ2-5; d_call: -; clone_size: -; v_call: TRBV5-4